The sequence of this TCR beta chain was determined in a study of cytomegalovirus exposure and HLA in healthy donors. Study at large: About 84% of 300 to 450 genotyped donors fell in the Caucasian-associated ancestry cluster. Overall study findings and caveats: Investigators reported approximately 170 TCR beta chains as tied to cytomegalovirus.

Researchers ran the PCR with 60 Vbeta and 13 Jbeta primers. Data came from immunoSEQ multiplex PCR; TCRdb stores just in-frame clones and leaves some out. The table has about 150,000 clones, 74% seen once. About this clone itself: Its antigen remains unidentified.

Trimming stripped 4 bases from V and 4 bases from J, with 16 bases between. The CDR3 contains 15 residues. CDR1 is MNHEY, CDR2 SVGAGI, per germline. Sequenced sample: PBMCs. This clonotype originated in a man aged 25 to 40 in good health and CMV-seronegative. This chain links TRBV6-5 with TRBJ2-5; D unclear. The CDR3 DNA is TGTGCCAGCAGTTCTACGGTGCTGATATTAGAGACCCAGTACTTC. Translation gives CASSSTVLILETQYF.